The entry below describes one T cell receptor (beta chain). Priming with a constant-region primer yielded TCR beta cDNA from 400 to 500 ng total RNA. Slightly modified ARM-PCR served as the procedure for the TCR beta libraries. These libraries came from three rounds of nested multiplex PCR. Forward primers for TRBV1-TRBV30 and a C-beta reverse primer served the first two PCR rounds, at around 9 cycles each. One entry per CDR3 protein, called by TCRdb with MiXCR from the multiplex PCR reads. The sample holds fewer than 250,000 distinct CDR3 sequences; about two thirds are singletons and the top ten take approximately 6.6%. The ends were cut back, 8 bases at V and 9 bases at J, with 11 bases in the middle. CDR1 is SQVTM and CDR2 is ANQGSEA in the germline V gene. The CDR3 extends over 10 amino acids. Both blood RNA, taken from unsorted whole blood, and germline DNA were extracted. This sample is drawn from a study of tumor-infiltrating lymphocytes in primary liver carcinoma.

Sequencing was carried out using peripheral blood. The receptor was isolated from a woman in her sixties or seventies with primary liver carcinoma and hepatitis B virus infection. V usage is TRBV29-1 and J usage is TRBJ2-1; D tentatively fits TRBD1 or TRBD2 (5 bases each). CDR3 loop: CSMGDFEQFF. The CDR3 nucleotides read TGCAGCATGGGGGATTTTGAGCAGTTCTTC.